This T cell receptor (beta chain) derives from a study of shared clonotypes between healthy human individuals. Assay: immunoSEQ multiplex PCR; the TCRdb copy retains only in-frame clones and omits some. The sample carries about 2.2 million clones, 93% recorded once. Study-wide findings and caveats: Naive subsets typically showed greater estimated richness than memory subsets.

A note on this clone: What it binds is unknown. Other DNA sequences within the sample encode an identical CDR3.

The CDR3 runs 14 residues. The ends lost 0 bases at V and 3 bases at J; junction bases unmatched: 2. Germline loops: CDR1 SGHRS, CDR2 YFSETQ. Selected positively for CCR7 and CD45RO-negative, naive CD8 cells excluded terminally differentiated effector memory CD45RA+ cells. The chain combines TRBV5-1 with TRBJ1-1; the match to TRBD1 covers 7 bases. This receptor was identified in a man younger than 35 in good health. Some clones in this sample may be carry-over from other donors' samples. The sequenced sample consisted of naive CD8+ T cells from PBMCs. The chain's CDR3 is CASSLDRGYTEAFF. The CDR3 DNA is TGCGCCAGCAGCTTGGACAGGGGCTACACTGAAGCTTTCTTT.